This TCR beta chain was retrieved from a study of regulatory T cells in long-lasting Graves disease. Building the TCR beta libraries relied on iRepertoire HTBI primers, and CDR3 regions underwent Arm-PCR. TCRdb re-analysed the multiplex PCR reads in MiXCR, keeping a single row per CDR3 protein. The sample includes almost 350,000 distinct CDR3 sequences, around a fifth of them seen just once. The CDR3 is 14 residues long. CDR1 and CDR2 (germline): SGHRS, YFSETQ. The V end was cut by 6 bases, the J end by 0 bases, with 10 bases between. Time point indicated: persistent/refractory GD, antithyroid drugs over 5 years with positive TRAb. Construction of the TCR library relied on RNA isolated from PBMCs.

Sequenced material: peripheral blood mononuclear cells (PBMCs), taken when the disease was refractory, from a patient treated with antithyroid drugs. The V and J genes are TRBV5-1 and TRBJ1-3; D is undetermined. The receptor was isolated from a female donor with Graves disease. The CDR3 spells CASTDSASGNTIYF. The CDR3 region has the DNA TGCGCCAGCACTGATAGTGCCTCTGGAAACACCATATATTTT.